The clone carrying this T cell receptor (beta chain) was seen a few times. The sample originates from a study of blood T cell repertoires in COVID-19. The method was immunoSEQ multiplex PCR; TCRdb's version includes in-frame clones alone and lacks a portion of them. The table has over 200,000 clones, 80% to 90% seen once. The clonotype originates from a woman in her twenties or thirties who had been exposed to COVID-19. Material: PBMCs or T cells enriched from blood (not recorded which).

The CDR3 region has the DNA TGCAGCGTCCCACGGGGACAGGATACCGTCGCGAACACCGGGGAGCTGTTTTTT. Translated: CSVPRGQDTVANTGELFF. This chain connects TRBV29-1 to TRBJ2-2, with 8 positions matching TRBD1. The junction had 15 bases not matched to a gene; V was cut back by 6 bases and J by 0 bases. Germline V CDR1 and CDR2: SQVTM, ANQGSEA. The length of the CDR3 is 18 residues.